Each of the 30 T cell receptor beta chains below was sequenced from the same sample in a study of Graves' ophthalmopathy and Graves' hyperthyroidism. As the template, RNA transcripts were used to amplify TCR beta CDR3 regions. Second-round multiplex PCR followed a first-round RT-PCR using HTBI primers. Via MiXCR, TCRdb re-called the multiplex PCR reads, giving one row per CDR3 protein. Of over 500,000 distinct CDR3 sequences listed, 20% to 25% are singletons. The source material was peripheral blood. These receptor sequences come from a woman aged 18-35 years with stable Graves' hyperthyroidism. Some clones in this sample may be carry-over from other donors' samples.

This clonotype appeared many times. The rearrangement joins TRBV12-3 or TRBV12-4 to TRBJ1-1, with 8 nucleotides matching TRBD1. This CDR3 contains 16 residues. V shed 6 bases and J 4 bases; nucleotides not matched to a gene: 13. The CDR3 protein is CASSWTGIGLSTEAFF. CDR3 DNA: TGTGCCAGCAGCTGGACAGGGATCGGGCTAAGCACTGAAGCTTTCTTT.

A word on this clonotype: It may be a read error: a sequence one base away is much more abundant. This sequence joins TRBV6-1 and TRBJ2-2; possible D gene TRBD2, 7 bases. Germline V gives CDR1 MNHNS, CDR2 SASEGT. This CDR3 region has 13 residues. CDR3 in amino acids: CASRGADTGELCF. The CDR3 DNA reads as TGTGCCAGCCGGGGGGCCGACACCGGGGAGCTGTGTTTT.

V usage is TRBV29-1 and J usage is TRBJ2-7, with 11 bases aligning to TRBD2. The CDR3 loop spans 13 amino acids. The junction had 5 bases not matched to a gene; V was cut back by 8 bases and J by 2 bases. Germline V CDR1 and CDR2: SQVTM, ANQGSEA. Here the CDR3 DNA reads TGCAGCATTTTAGCGGGAGGGCCCTACGAGCAGTACTTC. Translating it yields CSILAGGPYEQYF.

The V call is TRBV15, the J call TRBJ1-1; D might be TRBD1 (5 bases). The CDR3 runs 15 residues. The germline CDR1 and CDR2 sequences are LNHNV and YYDKDF (reference sequence). Trimming removed 8 bases from V and 4 bases from J, with 20 bases in between. CDR3 nucleotide sequence: TGTGCCACCGCAGACAACAGGCTCTCCTTCACTGAAGCTTTCTTT. The encoded protein is CATADNRLSFTEAFF.

This clonotype was seen ten or more times. The chain links TRBV20-1 to TRBJ2-4, with unresolved D. Between the trimmed V and J ends, which lost 5 bases and 0 bases, there was a span of 5 bases. The germline V gene encodes CDR1 DFQATT and CDR2 SNEGSKA (reference sequence). There are 12 residues in the CDR3. The CDR3 DNA sequence: TGCAGTGCTTCCATAGCCAAAAACATTCAGTACTTC. Translating gives CSASIAKNIQYF.

This clonotype was detected only a few times. The CDR3 DNA follows: TGTGCCATCAGCGGGACAGGGGCCTTGAACACTGAAGCTTTCTTT. Its translation is CAISGTGALNTEAFF. The V gene is TRBV10-3, the J gene TRBJ1-1, with 10 bases that match TRBD1. Germline CDR1 and CDR2: ENHRY and SYGVKD. This CDR3 spans 15 amino acids. V lost 6 bases and J lost 0; bases outside the gene matches: 4.

This clonotype has a count of ten or more. The V gene is TRBV7-2, the J gene TRBJ2-5; D gene ambiguous. Germline values: CDR1 SGHTA, CDR2 FQGNSA. CDR3 length equals 14 residues. The germline V and J ends were trimmed by 2 bases and 4 bases, with 11 bases remaining between them. CDR3 bases: TGTGCCAGCAGCTTAAGCAGTTACACAGAGACCCAGTACTTC. This gives the protein CASSLSSYTETQYF.

The chain uses TRBV20-1 and TRBJ2-5, with TRBD2 matching 8 bases. J gave up 5 bases and V 5 bases, and 7 bases lay outside the gene matches. The germline CDR1 and CDR2 sequences are DFQATT and SNEGSKA (reference sequence). The CDR3 loop spans 13 amino acids. In DNA form, the CDR3 reads TGCAGTGCTCCCGGGAGGGGCACGGAGACCCAGTACTTC. Encoded protein: CSAPGRGTETQYF.

This clonotype was detected many times. The chain joins TRBV24-1 to TRBJ1-1; maybe TRBD1 (5 bases). Trimming took 3 bases from V and 0 from J, leaving 7 bases between them. Germline CDR1 is KGHDR and CDR2 is SFDVKD. The CDR3 runs to 14 residues. The CDR3 nucleotides read TGTGCCACCAGTGATGGGACGGTGAACACTGAAGCTTTCTTT. Encoded protein: CATSDGTVNTEAFF.

The CDR3 nucleotides read TGTGCCAGCTATACGACGGGACGGAGCTACGAGCAGTACTTC. It yields the protein CASYTTGRSYEQYF. The gene calls are TRBV28 and TRBJ2-7; D is perhaps TRBD1 or TRBD2 (5 bases each). The CDR3 is made up of 14 amino acids. Germline V gives CDR1 MDHEN, CDR2 SYDVKM. The ends were cut back, 8 bases at V and 3 bases at J, with 17 bases in the middle.

There are many counts of this clonotype. The CDR3 sequence: CASSSRQGGAFF. The CDR3 coding sequence is TGTGCCAGCAGCTCTAGACAGGGAGGAGCTTTCTTT. The chain combines TRBV7-6 with TRBJ1-1; 7 nucleotides match TRBD1. The junction had 6 bases not matched to a gene; V was cut back by 4 bases and J by 10 bases. There are 12 residues in the CDR3. In germline, CDR1 is SGHVS, CDR2 FNYEAQ.

At least ten counts were recorded for this clonotype. The chain employs TRBV6-1 and TRBJ2-6; D gene ambiguous. With 4 bases removed from V and 1 base from J, the gap between germline ends came to 11 bases. The CDR3 runs to 16 residues. From germline, CDR1 is MNHNS and CDR2 SASEGT. CDR3 residues: CASSVRPLSGANVLTF. The CDR3 DNA sequence: TGTGCCAGCAGTGTACGTCCCCTATCTGGGGCCAACGTCCTGACTTTC.

This clonotype was observed many times. This chain links TRBV20-1 with TRBJ1-5; tentatively, D is TRBD1 (5 bases). With 0 bases removed from V and 0 bases from J, the gap between germline ends came to 12 bases. Germline assignment: CDR1 DFQATT and CDR2 SNEGSKA (reference sequence). The CDR3 has 16 residues. This chain's CDR3 is CSARDRGFYSNQPQHF. In nucleotides, the CDR3 is TGCAGTGCTAGAGATCGGGGGTTTTATAGCAATCAGCCCCAGCATTTT.

Comment on this clonotype: This may stem from a read error, because a much larger clone lies one nucleotide away. V usage is TRBV6-5 and J usage is TRBJ1-3, with TRBD1 matching 9 bases. Per the germline V gene, CDR1 is MNHEY and CDR2 is SVGAGI. The CDR3 consists of 14 residues. CDR3 DNA sequence: TGTGCCAGCAGTTCGACAGGGGGAGGAAACACCATAGATTTT. Translating gives CASSSTGGGNTIDF.

This clonotype was detected only a few times. This CDR3 is CSAKENTGELFF. CDR3 nucleotides: TGCAGTGCTAAGGAAAACACCGGGGAGCTGTTTTTT. This chain joins TRBV20-1 and TRBJ2-2; D is ambiguous. The CDR3 is made up of 12 amino acids. CDR1 is DFQATT, CDR2 SNEGSKA, per germline (reference sequence). Trimming cost V 4 bases and J 2 bases, with 5 bases left between them.

This clonotype appeared many times. The chain links TRBV7-2 to TRBJ1-2; 10 nucleotides line up with TRBD1. Per germline, CDR1 SGHTA and CDR2 FQGNSA. The CDR3 is 15 amino acids. With 0 bases clipped from V and 6 bases from J, the junction kept 4 bases outside the gene matches. CDR3 sequence reads: CASSLARQGANGYTF. The CDR3 coding sequence is TGTGCCAGCAGCTTAGCCCGACAGGGGGCTAATGGCTACACCTTC.

This clonotype has ten or more counts. This chain uses TRBV27 with TRBJ2-7, with 9 bases matching TRBD2. CDR3 size: 14 residues. From germline, CDR1 is MNHEY and CDR2 SMNVEV (reference sequence). V trimming: 7 bases; J trimming: 6 bases; junction bases outside the gene matches: 10. CDR3 DNA sequence: TGTGCCAGCACGGCAGGGACTAGCTTCGGCGAGCAGTACTTC. Its translation: CASTAGTSFGEQYF.

The chain couples TRBV18 to TRBJ1-6; D is ambiguous. Germline V lookup: CDR1 KGHSH, CDR2 LQKENI. The V end was cut by 1 base, the J end by 5 bases, with 9 bases between. The length of the CDR3 is 15 residues. CDR3 protein: CASSPLPANNSPLHF. CDR3 sequence (DNA): TGTGCCAGCTCACCACTCCCAGCCAATAATTCACCCCTCCACTTT.

Note on this clonotype: This may come from a read error, since a much larger clone is one base off. The chain links TRBV4-1 to TRBJ1-2; unclear D gene. CDR1 is MGHRA, CDR2 YSYEKL, per germline. Trimming left V 8 bases short and J 7 bases short, with 20 bases between. The CDR3 covers 14 residues. The CDR3 DNA sequence: TGCGCCAGCCGTTCGGTTGGGGTCGGTCGTGGCTACACCTTC. Translation gives CASRSVGVGRGYTF.

The chain uses TRBV5-1 and TRBJ2-5, with TRBD1 matching 12 bases. V trimming: 3 bases; J trimming: 4 bases; junction bases outside the gene matches: 7. CDR1 SGHRS and CDR2 YFSETQ come from the germline V gene. This CDR3 has 16 residues. The CDR3: CASSSGQGAALETQYF. In DNA, the CDR3 is TGCGCCAGCAGCTCGGGACAGGGGGCGGCTTTAGAGACCCAGTACTTC.

In the case of this clonotype: Just one base apart from a much larger clone, this may be a read error. The rearrangement links TRBV7-2 to TRBJ2-5; D is undetermined. V lost 4 bases, J lost 2 bases, and 14 bases lay in between. The V gene's germline CDR1 is SGHTA and CDR2 FQGNSA. The CDR3 spans 15 residues. The CDR3 nucleotides are TGTGCCAGCAGCTCATCGATAGGGCCTCAAGAGACCCAGTACTTC. Amino acid sequence: CASSSSIGPQETQYF.

To note about this clonotype: One end of the junction does not line up with germline, which may come from a read error. The V and J genes are TRBV6-1 and TRBJ2-5; TRBD1 aligns across 8 bases. Germline V gives CDR1 MNHNS, CDR2 SASEGT. CDR3 size: 14 residues. The CDR3 loop is CASSQGQAQEAQYF. CDR3 sequence (DNA): TGTGCCAGCAGCCAGGGACAGGCCCAAGAGGCCCAGTACTTC.

In its sample, this clonotype was seen many times. The chain's CDR3 is CASSRMWGSYEQYF. As DNA, the CDR3 is TGTGCCAGCAGCCGAATGTGGGGGAGCTACGAGCAGTACTTC. The J gene is TRBJ2-7, the V gene TRBV7-2; D possibly matches TRBD1 or TRBD2 (5 bases each). This CDR3 is 14 amino acids long. The V gene's germline CDR1 is SGHTA and CDR2 FQGNSA. Between the trimmed V and J ends, which lost 5 bases and 3 bases, there was a span of 14 bases.

A remark on this clonotype: A much more abundant neighbour one base away suggests this may be a read error. The rearrangement links TRBV12-3 or TRBV12-4 to TRBJ2-5; D uncertain. Deletions cut 6 bases from V and 2 bases from J, with 7 bases between. This CDR3 region has 12 residues. CDR3 in DNA: TGTGCCAGCAGGGTGAATCAAGAGACCCAGTACTTC. This translates into CASRVNQETQYF.

This clonotype was seen many times. The V gene is TRBV20-1, the J gene TRBJ1-2; a possible D gene is TRBD1 (6 bases). CDR1 is DFQATT and CDR2 is SNEGSKA in the germline V gene (reference sequence). Deletions cut 3 bases from V and 8 bases from J, with 16 bases between. The CDR3 spans 13 residues. In DNA, the CDR3 is TGCAGTGCTAGCGGCGGGGGGCGAGGGGGCTACACCTTC. The encoded protein is CSASGGGRGGYTF.

This clonotype came up many times. V usage is TRBV20-1 and J usage is TRBJ1-1; D is unresolved. The CDR3 has 15 amino acids. Trimming took off 3 bases at V and 1 base at J, with 15 bases between the two ends. Germline values: CDR1 DFQATT, CDR2 SNEGSKA (reference sequence). The CDR3, as DNA: TGCAGTGCTAGGGAGCGGAGTACAAAGAACACTGAAGCTTTCTTT. It is translated as CSARERSTKNTEAFF.

This clonotype was detected many times. The rearrangement uses TRBV15 and TRBJ2-7; 10 nucleotides align to TRBD1. The CDR3 has 14 amino acids. The ends lost 2 bases at V and 5 bases at J; junction bases unmatched: 3. CDR1 LNHNV and CDR2 YYDKDF come from the germline V gene (reference sequence). CDR3 sequence: CATSRSGTGDEQYF. The CDR3 bases are TGTGCCACCAGCAGATCCGGGACAGGGGACGAGCAGTACTTC.

The chain uses TRBV24-1 and TRBJ2-2; D not resolved. Germline CDR1 is KGHDR and CDR2 is SFDVKD. V lost 10 bases, J lost 1 base, and 12 bases lay in between. This CDR3 spans 14 amino acids. This CDR3 is CATPDWRNTGELFF. DNA for the CDR3: TGTGCCACGCCCGATTGGCGGAACACCGGGGAGCTGTTTTTT.

This clonotype has ten or more counts. The rearrangement links TRBV7-2 to TRBJ1-2; TRBD1 aligns across 10 bases. The length of the CDR3 is 13 residues. The junction had 2 bases not matched to a gene; V was cut back by 6 bases and J by 4 bases. The germline gives CDR1 SGHTA, CDR2 FQGNSA. This CDR3 is CASRGQGSYGYTF. The CDR3 DNA sequence: TGTGCCAGCAGGGGACAGGGGTCCTATGGCTACACCTTC.

This clonotype was counted at least ten times. The chain joins TRBV19 to TRBJ1-6; 11 bases map to TRBD1. Germline CDR1 is LNHDA and CDR2 is SQIVND (reference sequence). This CDR3 has 15 amino acids. Germline trimming cut 4 bases from V and 7 bases from J; bases unmatched to any gene: 3. The CDR3 region is CASSTGQGANSPLHF. CDR3 coding DNA: TGTGCCAGTAGTACTGGACAGGGGGCGAATTCACCCCTCCACTTT.